Sequencing of this TCR beta chain was carried out in a study of cytomegalovirus exposure and HLA in healthy donors. Points from the study as a whole: Later analysis associated a missense DCLRE1C variant with TCR beta V- and J-gene trimming.

13 Jbeta primers and 60 Vbeta primers were used for the PCR. Method: immunoSEQ multiplex PCR; TCRdb's copy keeps in-frame clones and lacks some. Found here are about 170,000 clones, around 86% of them singletons; the top ten hold about 2.5%. This clone turned up a few times. Its target is not known. The V segment lost 0 bases and the J segment 6 bases; nucleotides outside the gene matches: 1. CDR3 length: 14 amino acids. CDR1 is MNHNS and CDR2 is SASEGT in the germline V gene. The genes are TRBV6-1 and TRBJ2-7, with 11 bases aligning to TRBD1. The sample comprised PBMCs. The clonotype originates from a male donor in good health and CMV-seronegative. The CDR3 DNA sequence: TGTGCCAGCAGTGAAGCTGGGACAGGGGGCGAGCAGTACTTC. It specifies CASSEAGTGGEQYF.